The 19 T cell receptor beta chains below were found in one sample sequenced in a study of TIL therapy for anti-PD-1-resistant metastatic lung cancer. Time point denoted: pre-treatment sample, taken before nivolumab and TIL therapy. The tumor samples were excised metastases, mostly pleural nodules or supraclavicular lymph nodes. Sequencing used immunoSEQ v3. This table comes from immunoSEQ multiplex PCR, and its TCRdb copy is limited to in-frame clones, with some not included. The sample includes 45,000 to 50,000 clones, 70% to 85% of them seen just once. Sample: tumor tissue, taken at baseline. The origin of the receptors is a person aged 25 to 85 with non-small cell lung cancer.

This clone has more than one count but fewer than ten. This chain connects TRBV7-2 to TRBJ1-2; D gene uncertain. Germline CDR1 SGHTA, CDR2 FQGNSA. This CDR3 has 15 amino acids. The germline V and J ends were trimmed by 1 base and 4 bases, with 13 bases remaining between them. The DNA for the CDR3 is TGTGCCAGCAGCTTAGTTCACGGAACCCCCTATGGCTACACCTTC. It codes for CASSLVHGTPYGYTF.

V and J are TRBV5-1 and TRBJ1-5; 12 positions agree with TRBD1. This CDR3 is built from 19 residues. CDR1 and CDR2 (germline): SGHRS, YFSETQ. V shed 3 bases and J 1 base; nucleotides not matched to a gene: 11. The CDR3 DNA reads TGCGCCAGCAGCTCGAAAGGGACAGGGGGCAGGATCAGCAATCAGCCCCAGCATTTT. Translation: CASSSKGTGGRISNQPQHF.

This clone showed up just a few times. J is TRBJ2-7 and V is TRBV19; unclear D gene. Looked up from germline, CDR1 is LNHDA and CDR2 is SQIVND (reference sequence). The CDR3 is 11 residues long. The V end lost 8 bases, the J end lost 3 bases, and 8 bases lay between the germline ends. The CDR3 bases are TGTGCCAGTTCTGACCGCTACGAGCAGTACTTC. Translated: CASSDRYEQYF.

The V gene is TRBV7-8, the J gene TRBJ1-1, with D tentatively TRBD1 (5 bases). The CDR3 contains 15 residues. The germline CDR1 and CDR2 sequences are SGHVS and FQNEAQ. Deletions cut 1 base from V and 3 bases from J, with 12 bases between. CDR3: CASSLVSTGHTEAFF. In DNA, the CDR3 is TGTGCCAGCAGCTTAGTATCGACGGGACACACTGAAGCTTTCTTT.

The chain carries TRBV12-5 and TRBJ1-5, with TRBD1 as a possible D gene (6 bases). V was shortened by 9 bases and J by 7 bases, with 19 bases between the two germline ends. This CDR3 is 14 amino acids long. CDR1 is LGHNT, CDR2 FRNRAP, per germline. For the CDR3, the DNA is TGTGCTAGCGCGGAGGGGGGCAGTCCCCAGCCCCAGCATTTT. Its translation: CASAEGGSPQPQHF.

There are a few counts of this clone. Since a much larger clone is just one base distant, this may be a read error. The chain uses TRBV7-2 and TRBJ2-2; D not certain. The CDR3 consists of 14 residues. V lost 0 bases and J lost 0, with 2 bases in between. The germline gives CDR1 SGHTA, CDR2 FQGNSA. For the CDR3, the DNA is TGTGCCAGCAGCTTAGCGGCGAACACCGGGGAGCTGTTTTTT. Encoded protein: CASSLAANTGELFF. Full variable domain (remainder filled in from reference TRBV7-2 and TRBJ2-2): GAGVSQSPSNKVTEKGKDVELRCDPISGHTALYWYRQSLGQGLEFLIYFQGNSAPDKSGLPSDRFSAERTGGSVSTLTIQRTQQEDSAVYLCASSLAANTGELFFGEGSRLTVL.

The table lists this clone with a count of one. This chain uses TRBV13 with TRBJ2-2; possibly TRBD2 for D (7 bases). V dropped 5 bases and J dropped 5 bases, with 15 bases sitting between them. Germline-derived CDR1 and CDR2 are PRHDT and FYEKMQ (reference sequence). The CDR3 sequence is 15 residues long. The CDR3 bases are TGTGCCAGCAGCGAGGGGGGGGCGCGTACCGGGGAGCTGTTTTTT. It codes for CASSEGGARTGELFF.

V usage is TRBV4-1 and J usage is TRBJ2-1; 7 nucleotides match TRBD2. Looked up from germline, CDR1 is MGHRA and CDR2 is YSYEKL. The CDR3 runs 17 residues. The V gene end was trimmed by 0 bases and the J gene end by 0 bases; junction bases not matched to a gene: 5. The chain's CDR3 is CASSQDPSGSSYNEQFF. The CDR3, as DNA: TGCGCCAGCAGCCAAGATCCTAGCGGTAGCTCCTACAATGAGCAGTTCTTC.

The CDR3 here is CASSPYYTGELFF. The CDR3 DNA sequence: TGTGCCAGCAGCCCCTATTACACCGGGGAGCTGTTTTTT. The chain couples TRBV7-6 to TRBJ2-2; D remains unclear. CDR1 is SGHVS and CDR2 is FNYEAQ in the germline V gene. V gave up 5 bases and J gave up 3 bases, with 7 bases separating them. The CDR3 spans 13 residues.

The chain has TRBV7-9 and TRBJ1-2; unclear D gene. In germline, CDR1 is SEHNR, CDR2 FQNEAQ (reference sequence). Trimming took off 1 base at V and 4 bases at J, with 13 bases between the two ends. This CDR3 spans 15 amino acids. The DNA for the CDR3 is TGTGCCAGCAGCTTAGGAGGTGGTTCTGGCTATGGCTACACCTTC. Its protein is CASSLGGGSGYGYTF.

V usage is TRBV2 and J usage is TRBJ1-2; unclear D gene. V was clipped by 4 bases and J by 1 base, with 7 bases between them. Germline assignment: CDR1 SNHLY and CDR2 FYNNEI. The CDR3 is 13 residues long. CDR3 nucleotides: TGTGCCAGCAGTGTAGACATTAACTATGGCTACACCTTC. Its protein is CASSVDINYGYTF.

The chain links TRBV7-9 to TRBJ1-1; TRBD1 agrees at 7 bases. Trimming cost V 2 bases and J 7 bases; bases outside gene matches: 4. This CDR3 region has 13 residues. The germline gives CDR1 SEHNR, CDR2 FQNEAQ (reference sequence). Written as DNA, the CDR3 is TGTGCCAGCAGCTTACGTGACAGGGTTGAAGCTTTCTTT. Translation gives CASSLRDRVEAFF. The full variable domain, completed using reference TRBV7-9 and TRBJ1-1, is DTGVSQNPRHKITKRGQNVTFRCDPISEHNRLYWYRQTLGQGPEFLTYFQNEAQLEKSRLLSDRFSAERPKGSFSTLEIQRTEQGDSAMYLCASSLRDRVEAFFGQGTRLTVV.

The chain joins TRBV9 to TRBJ2-5; the match to TRBD2 covers 8 bases. The germline V gene has CDR1 SGDLS and CDR2 YYNGEE. This CDR3 comprises 15 residues. The trim removed 0 bases at V and 3 bases at J, leaving 4 bases unmatched. CDR3 in DNA: TGTGCCAGCAGCGTAGTAGGTAGCGGGAAAGAGACCCAGTACTTC. Protein product: CASSVVGSGKETQYF.

The chain uses TRBV10-3 and TRBJ2-1; either TRBD1 or TRBD2 may supply D (5 bases each). V lost 6 bases and J lost 10, with 16 bases in between. The CDR3 runs to 13 residues. CDR1 and CDR2 (germline): ENHRY, SYGVKD. The CDR3 bases are TGTGCCATCAGCCCGGGGCCCAATGGGGAGCAGTTCTTC. Amino acids: CAISPGPNGEQFF.

This chain connects TRBV5-1 to TRBJ1-1; D unresolved. This CDR3 comprises 15 residues. Trimming shortened V by 1 base and J by 2 bases, and 12 bases separated the two germline ends. In germline, CDR1 is SGHRS, CDR2 YFSETQ. The CDR3 spells CASSLFRVPNTEAFF. The CDR3, as DNA: TGCGCCAGCAGCTTGTTTCGGGTCCCCAACACTGAAGCTTTCTTT.

The V call is TRBV19, the J call TRBJ1-2; TRBD1 agrees at 7 bases. Germline assignment: CDR1 LNHDA and CDR2 SQIVND (reference sequence). The CDR3 sequence is 16 residues long. Losses at the gene ends were 4 bases for V and 6 bases for J; bases not matched to a gene: 14. In DNA form, the CDR3 reads TGTGCCAGTAGTAAAGCTTCCCTAGGGACAGCCAATGGCTACACCTTC. It encodes CASSKASLGTANGYTF.

The chain is built from TRBV5-1 and TRBJ2-7, with TRBD2 identical over 10 bases. This CDR3 is built from 15 residues. Trimming took 0 bases from V and 1 from J; bases not matched to a gene: 1. From germline, CDR1 is SGHRS and CDR2 YFSETQ. The CDR3 spells CASSLGLAGSYEQYF. Written as DNA, the CDR3 is TGCGCCAGCAGCTTGGGACTAGCGGGTTCCTACGAGCAGTACTTC.

Written as DNA, the CDR3 is TGCAGCGTTGCTTTGGGGGCAGGCTACGAGCAGTACTTC. As protein: CSVALGAGYEQYF. This rearrangement joins TRBV29-1 to TRBJ2-7; possible D gene TRBD1, 6 bases. Trimming left V 4 bases short and J 3 bases short, with 13 bases between. This CDR3 spans 13 amino acids. Germline loops: CDR1 SQVTM, CDR2 ANQGSEA.

The count of this clone is one. The chain employs TRBV28 and TRBJ1-4; D possibly corresponds to TRBD1 (5 bases). This CDR3 spans 14 amino acids. Deletions cut 7 bases from V and 5 bases from J, with 14 bases between. Per the germline V gene, CDR1 is MDHEN and CDR2 is SYDVKM. In DNA form, the CDR3 reads TGTGCCAGCATGGAACCGGGACGCAATGAAAAACTGTTTTTT. Translated: CASMEPGRNEKLFF.